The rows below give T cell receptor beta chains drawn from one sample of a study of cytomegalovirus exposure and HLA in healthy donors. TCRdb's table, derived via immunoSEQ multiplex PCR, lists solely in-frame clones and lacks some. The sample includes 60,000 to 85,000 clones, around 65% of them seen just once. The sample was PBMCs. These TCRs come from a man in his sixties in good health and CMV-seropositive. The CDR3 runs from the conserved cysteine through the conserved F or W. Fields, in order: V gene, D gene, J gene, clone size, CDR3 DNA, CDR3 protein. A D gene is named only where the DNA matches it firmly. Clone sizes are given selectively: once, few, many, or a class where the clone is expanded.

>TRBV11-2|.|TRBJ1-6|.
TGTGCCAGCAGCTTAGGGGCAGTAAGTTCACCCCTCCACTTT
CASSLGAVSSPLHF
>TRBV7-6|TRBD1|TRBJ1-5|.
TGTGCCAGCAGCTATCGGACAGGGGACAACTACAAACAATATAGCAATCAGCCCCAGCATTTT
CASSYRTGDNYKQYSNQPQHF
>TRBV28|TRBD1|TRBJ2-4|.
TGTGCCAGCAGACCGGGGACAGGGGACGTTTCCAAAAACATTCAGTACTTC
CASRPGTGDVSKNIQYF
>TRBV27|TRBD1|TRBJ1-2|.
TGTGCCAGCAGTACACGACAGGGGCGAATAACGGATGGCTACACCTTC
CASSTRQGRITDGYTF
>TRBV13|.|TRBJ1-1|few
TGTGCCAGCAGCTTAGGCAGGGTGGGCACTGAAGCTTTCTTT
CASSLGRVGTEAFF
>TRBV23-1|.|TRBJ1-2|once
TGCGCCAGCAGTCGTCCAACAGGAACTAACTATGGCTACACCTTC
CASSRPTGTNYGYTF
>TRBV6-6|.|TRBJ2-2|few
TGTGCCAGCACTGCTCCAGGGACAACCAACACCGGGGAGCTGTTTTTT
CASTAPGTTNTGELFF
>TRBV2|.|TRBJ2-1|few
TGTGCCAGCAGTGAAGAAGGTCGACGACCGGGGTTCTTC
CASSEEGRRPGFF
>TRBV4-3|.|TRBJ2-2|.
TGCGCCAGCAGCCAAACAGGCGCCACAAGAACCGGGGAGCTGTTTTTT
CASSQTGATRTGELFF
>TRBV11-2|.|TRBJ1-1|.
TGTGCCAGCAGCTTAGGCCTCCCAGCGGGTTCTGAAGCTTTCTTT
CASSLGLPAGSEAFF
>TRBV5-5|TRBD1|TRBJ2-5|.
TGTGCCAGCAGCTTGGCGGGACAGCGAGAGACCCAGTACTTC
CASSLAGQRETQYF
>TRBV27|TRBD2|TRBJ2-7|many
TGTGCCAGCAGTTTATCTGCGGGGGGAGCCTACGAGCAGTACTTC
CASSLSAGGAYEQYF
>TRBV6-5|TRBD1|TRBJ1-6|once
TGTGCCAGCGGGGACAGCTCCTATAATTCACCCCTCCACTTT
CASGDSSYNSPLHF
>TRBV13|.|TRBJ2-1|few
TGTGCCAGCAGCTTTTTGGAGCTGGGTAATGAGCAGTTCTTC
CASSFLELGNEQFF
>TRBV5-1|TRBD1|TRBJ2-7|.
TGCGCCAGCAGCTCCTTCACAACAGGGGGCGAGCAGTACTTC
CASSSFTTGGEQYF
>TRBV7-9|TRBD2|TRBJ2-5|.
TGTGCCAGCAGCTTAGCGAGAGGACTAGCGGGTAGGGAGACCCAGTACTTC
CASSLARGLAGRETQYF
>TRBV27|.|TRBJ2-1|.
TGTGCCAGCAGTTGGTACGGGGGCTACAATGAGCAGTTCTTC
CASSWYGGYNEQFF